A selection of T cell receptor beta chains follows, all from one sample in a study of cytomegalovirus exposure and HLA in healthy donors. Sequenced by immunoSEQ multiplex PCR; TCRdb stores in-frame clones only, minus some. The data include about 110,000 clones; the top ten clones carry 5.5% to 8%. Sample: PBMCs. All receptors come from a man aged 35 to 55 in good health and CMV-seropositive. The CDR3 runs from the conserved cysteine through the conserved F or W. A D gene is named only where the DNA matches it firmly.

V	D	J	CDR3	DNA
TRBV27	TRBD2	TRBJ2-1	CASSLSRLAAPYNEQFF	TGTGCCAGCAGTTTATCCAGACTAGCGGCCCCCTACAATGAGCAGTTCTTC
TRBV7-3	TRBD1	TRBJ1-2	CASSQQPGQGSGGYTF	TGTGCCAGCAGTCAACAACCGGGACAGGGGAGTGGCGGCTACACCTTC
TRBV5-1	.	TRBJ1-5	CASSPGLIQGGQPQHF	TGCGCCAGCAGCCCTGGCCTAATACAGGGCGGTCAGCCCCAGCATTTT
TRBV4-1	.	TRBJ1-1	CASSQEGLNTEAFF	TGCGCCAGCAGCCAGGAGGGGTTGAACACTGAAGCTTTCTTT
TRBV10-1	.	TRBJ2-2	CASRGGSTTGELFF	TGCGCCAGCAGGGGGGGATCGACCACCGGGGAGCTGTTTTTT
TRBV9	TRBD1	TRBJ1-4	CASSLDRGPFEKLFF	TGTGCCAGCAGCCTAGACAGGGGGCCCTTTGAAAAACTGTTTTTT
TRBV6-6	TRBD1	TRBJ1-3	CASSLGQGRSGNTIYF	TGTGCCAGCAGTCTAGGACAGGGGCGCTCTGGAAACACCATATATTTT
TRBV10-2	.	TRBJ1-1	CASSDFLVSEAFF	TGCGCCAGCAGTGACTTCCTCGTGTCTGAAGCTTTCTTT
TRBV4-1	TRBD2	TRBJ2-4	CASSQEGTSGRGNIQYF	TGCGCCAGCAGCCAAGAGGGGACTAGCGGGAGGGGAAACATTCAGTACTTC
TRBV30	.	TRBJ1-5	CAWSSGGNQPQHF	TGTGCCTGGAGTTCGGGGGGCAATCAGCCCCAGCATTTT
TRBV4-1	TRBD1	TRBJ2-5	CASSTGQGPQQETQYF	TGCGCCAGCAGCACTGGACAGGGGCCGCAACAAGAGACCCAGTACTTC
TRBV7-9	.	TRBJ1-5	CASSLGRGGQPQHF	TGTGCCAGCAGCTTAGGCAGGGGTGGTCAGCCCCAGCATTTT
TRBV29-1	.	TRBJ1-5	CSAQQDGTQPQHF	TGCAGCGCCCAACAGGACGGAACTCAGCCCCAGCATTTT
TRBV9	TRBD2	TRBJ2-3	CASSVGLADTDTQYF	TGTGCCAGCAGCGTTGGTCTAGCGGACACAGATACGCAGTATTTT
TRBV30	TRBD1	TRBJ2-3	CAWSRGQGADTQYF	TGTGCCTGGAGTAGGGGACAGGGTGCAGATACGCAGTATTTT
TRBV12-2	.	TRBJ2-7	CASRPLAGTYEQYF	TGTGCAAGTCGCCCCTTGGCTGGCACCTACGAGCAGTACTTC
TRBV19	.	TRBJ1-2	CASSIVQQGGGYTF	TGTGCCAGTAGTATAGTTCAACAGGGTGGCGGCTACACCTTC
TRBV4-2	TRBD2	TRBJ2-3	CASSSSGGGSSDTQYF	TGTGCCAGCAGCTCTTCTGGCGGCGGGAGCTCAGATACGCAGTATTTT
TRBV28	TRBD2	TRBJ2-1	CASEAGGTYNEQFF	TGTGCCAGTGAAGCGGGAGGCACCTACAATGAGCAGTTCTTC
TRBV5-1	TRBD1	TRBJ2-3	CASKGATSTDTQYF	TGCGCCAGCAAGGGGGCGACAAGCACAGATACGCAGTATTTT
TRBV7-9	TRBD2	TRBJ2-1	CASSPTSGSSYNEQFF	TGTGCCAGCAGCCCGACTAGCGGGAGCTCCTACAATGAGCAGTTCTTC
TRBV18	.	TRBJ2-4	CASSPFEGPGAKNIQYF	TGTGCCAGCTCACCCTTCGAAGGTCCCGGGGCCAAAAACATTCAGTACTTC
TRBV14	.	TRBJ2-1	CASSVSNEQFF	TGTGCCAGCAGTGTCTCGAATGAGCAGTTCTTC